One and the same sample provided the 20 T cell receptor beta chains below, sequenced in a study of graft-versus-host responses after intestinal transplantation. Their cognate antigens are unknown. Some clones are missing from TCRdb's copy, which holds only in-frame ones; the method was immunoSEQ multiplex PCR. Among 75,000 to 90,000 clones listed, around 90% were seen once. The sample was unstimulated CD4+ T cells sorted from spleen or lymph node cells, taken before intestinal transplant. The source of these receptors is a human donor who received an intestinal transplant.

Only one count was recorded for this clone. This chain links TRBV6-6 with TRBJ2-3, with D unresolved. From germline, CDR1 is MNHNY and CDR2 SVGAGI (reference sequence). The CDR3 runs 12 residues. Trimming removed 5 bases at V and 5 bases at J, with 8 bases between. As DNA, the CDR3 is TGTGCCAGCAGTACCCCAGGAGATACGCAGTATTTT. Translated, it gives CASSTPGDTQYF.

V and J are TRBV27 and TRBJ2-7; 7 nucleotides agree with TRBD1. CDR1 is MNHEY and CDR2 is SMNVEV in the germline V gene (reference sequence). This CDR3 is 16 amino acids long. The junction had 6 bases not matched to a gene; V was cut back by 1 base and J by 0 bases. The CDR3 loop is CASSLYRGRGSYEQYF. The CDR3 coding sequence is TGTGCCAGCAGTTTATACAGGGGCCGCGGCTCCTACGAGCAGTACTTC.

The chain links TRBV6-1 to TRBJ2-2, with D tentatively TRBD1 (5 bases). The CDR3 spans 13 residues. The germline CDR1 and CDR2 sequences are MNHNS and SASEGT. V was pared by 4 bases and J by 4 bases, with 7 bases between. Written as DNA, the CDR3 is TGTGCCAGCAGTGCCAGGGTCACCGGGGAGCTGTTTTTT. Its translation: CASSARVTGELFF.

The chain joins TRBV6-6 to TRBJ2-3; no firm D call. The V gene's germline CDR1 is MNHNY and CDR2 SVGAGI (reference sequence). This CDR3 spans 11 amino acids. With 6 bases removed from V and 4 bases from J, the gap between germline ends came to 5 bases. CDR3 nucleotides: TGTGCCAGCAGCCGTGCAGATACGCAGTATTTT. Its translation: CASSRADTQYF.

The chain joins TRBV2 to TRBJ1-5; D perhaps matches TRBD1 (6 bases). Per germline, CDR1 SNHLY and CDR2 FYNNEI. Deletions cut 5 bases from V and 4 bases from J, with 9 bases between. The CDR3 sequence is 13 residues long. This CDR3 is CASSWTVNQPQHF. In DNA form, the CDR3 reads TGTGCCAGCAGTTGGACAGTTAATCAGCCCCAGCATTTT.

V usage is TRBV6-1 and J usage is TRBJ1-5, with 8 bases that match TRBD1. The CDR3 runs to 15 residues. V gave up 5 bases and J gave up 3 bases; unmatched junction bases: 6. Germline lookup yields CDR1 MNHNS and CDR2 SASEGT. CDR3: CASSSGQGYNQPQHF. CDR3 nucleotide sequence: TGTGCCAGCAGTTCCGGACAGGGTTACAATCAGCCCCAGCATTTT.

As concerns this clone: Other DNA sequences within the sample encode an identical CDR3. The chain is built from TRBV9 and TRBJ1-4; TRBD1 might be the D (6 bases). V lost 0 bases to trimming and J lost 8 bases, with 14 bases between them. This CDR3 has 15 amino acids. Germline CDR1 reads SGDLS; CDR2 reads YYNGEE. The CDR3, as DNA: TGTGCCAGCAGCGTAGATGAGGGGGTAGGGGAAAAACTGTTTTTT. Its protein product is CASSVDEGVGEKLFF.

V gene TRBV20-1 combines with J gene TRBJ2-3, with D possibly matching TRBD1 (6 bases). The CDR3 loop spans 11 amino acids. The ends were cut back, 5 bases at V and 4 bases at J, with 7 bases in the middle. Per the germline V gene, CDR1 is DFQATT and CDR2 is SNEGSKA (reference sequence). CDR3 loop: CSAWGPDTQYF. The CDR3 DNA reads as TGCAGTGCTTGGGGGCCAGATACGCAGTATTTT.

The count of this clone is one. This chain joins TRBV18 and TRBJ2-7; a possible D gene is TRBD1 (6 bases). The CDR3 spans 14 residues. V shed 6 bases and J shed 4 bases, with 16 bases lying between them. Germline V gene data show CDR1 as KGHSH and CDR2 as LQKENI. The CDR3 loop is CASSRQEVLYEQYF. The DNA for the CDR3 is TGTGCCAGCTCGCGACAGGAGGTTTTGTACGAGCAGTACTTC.

The V call is TRBV11-2, the J call TRBJ2-3; D is ambiguous. Per germline, CDR1 SGHAT and CDR2 FQNNGV. V dropped 5 bases and J dropped 9 bases, with 12 bases sitting between them. The CDR3 has 12 amino acids. The CDR3 loop reads CASSPRMGTQYF. The DNA of the CDR3 is TGTGCCAGCAGCCCACGGATGGGCACGCAGTATTTT.

The chain recombines TRBV2 with TRBJ2-7; unclear D gene. This CDR3 comprises 13 residues. Trimming left V 6 bases short and J 1 base short, with 10 bases between. Germline CDR1 SNHLY, CDR2 FYNNEI. Here the CDR3 reads CASSPQPSYEQYF. The CDR3 bases are TGTGCCAGCAGCCCACAACCTTCCTACGAGCAGTACTTC.

The chain links TRBV4-2 to TRBJ2-3, with TRBD2 identical over 8 bases. There are 14 residues in the CDR3. The trim removed 4 bases at V and 4 bases at J, leaving 4 bases unmatched. Germline assignment: CDR1 LGHNA and CDR2 YNFKEQ. CDR3 sequence (DNA): TGTGCCAGCAGCCTCCGGGGGGGAGCAGATACGCAGTATTTT. It encodes CASSLRGGADTQYF.

In its sample, this clone was seen once. CDR3 coding DNA: TGTGCCAGCAGCCGGGACACGTGGAAGACTGAAGCTTTCTTT. Protein: CASSRDTWKTEAFF. V and J are TRBV11-2 and TRBJ1-1, with a tentative D call TRBD1 (6 bases). Per germline, CDR1 SGHAT and CDR2 FQNNGV. Trimming took 5 bases from V and 5 from J, leaving 15 bases between them. This CDR3 region has 14 residues.

The rearrangement links TRBV2 to TRBJ1-2; 8 bases align to TRBD1. Germline V gene lookup returns CDR1 SNHLY and CDR2 FYNNEI. This CDR3 has 14 amino acids. With V trimmed by 1 base and J by 5 bases, 3 bases remained unmatched. CDR3 region: CASSEEGQGYGYTF. The CDR3 DNA sequence: TGTGCCAGCAGTGAAGAAGGACAGGGTTATGGCTACACCTTC.

The chain joins TRBV11-2 to TRBJ1-2, with 9 bases fitting TRBD1. V gave up 3 bases and J gave up 5 bases; unmatched junction bases: 13. CDR3 length equals 17 residues. Germline V lookup: CDR1 SGHAT, CDR2 FQNNGV. The CDR3 loop reads CASSFPGQGPVGYGYTF. The CDR3 DNA sequence: TGTGCCAGCAGCTTCCCGGGACAGGGTCCGGTAGGGTATGGCTACACCTTC.

The genes are TRBV27 and TRBJ1-1; D gene ambiguous. The CDR3 runs 14 residues. Trimming cost V 7 bases and J 4 bases, with 16 bases left between them. CDR1 and CDR2 from the germline V gene are MNHEY and SMNVEV (reference sequence). This CDR3 reads CASNRRTLATEAFF. The CDR3 DNA is TGTGCCAGCAACCGCCGGACCCTAGCCACTGAAGCTTTCTTT.

The V call is TRBV16, the J call TRBJ2-2; 11 bases are shared with TRBD1. Germline V gene lookup returns CDR1 KGHSY and CDR2 FQNENV. V was clipped by 4 bases and J by 1 base; unmatched bases: 2. This CDR3 region has 16 residues. The CDR3 reads CASSPGQGGNTGELFF. In nucleotides, the CDR3 is TGTGCCAGCAGCCCGGGACAGGGGGGGAACACCGGGGAGCTGTTTTTT.

This sequence joins TRBV27 and TRBJ1-5; the match to TRBD1 covers 9 bases. The CDR3 is 15 amino acids. Germline values: CDR1 MNHEY, CDR2 SMNVEV (reference sequence). The ends lost 8 bases at V and 7 bases at J; junction bases unmatched: 12. The CDR3 sequence is CASGLTGGAGQPQHF. The CDR3 nucleotides read TGTGCCAGCGGGCTAACAGGGGGCGCGGGACAGCCCCAGCATTTT.

V gene TRBV21-1 combines with J gene TRBJ2-7; TRBD1 is the table's D call and was not checked against the DNA. TRBV21-1 is shown as a pseudogene. CDR3 length equals 14 residues. The CDR3 coding sequence is TGTGCCAGCAGCCCCGACAGGCTAACCTACGAGCAGTACTTC. This codes for CASSPDRLTYEQYF.

The chain links TRBV2 to TRBJ1-2; no clear D gene. This CDR3 comprises 12 residues. Trimming cost V 6 bases and J 5 bases, with 10 bases left between them. Germline loops: CDR1 SNHLY, CDR2 FYNNEI. CDR3 DNA: TGTGCCAGCAGGGAGGCACCTTATGGCTACACCTTC. It encodes CASREAPYGYTF.